Here is one T cell receptor beta chain with its context. Its matching antigen is unknown. This CDR3 region has 14 residues. J was trimmed by 1 base and V by 1 base; bases with no gene match: 0. Germline V gene sequence: CDR1 SGHRS, CDR2 YFSETQ. Primers included in the PCR were 60 Vbeta and 13 Jbeta primers. Assay: immunoSEQ multiplex PCR; the TCRdb copy retains only in-frame clones and omits some. The sample has more than 150,000 clones, 80% seen once; the top ten hold 1.2% to 1.5%. This entry comes from a study of cytomegalovirus exposure and HLA in healthy donors. Study outcomes and limitations: The productive fraction for most TCR beta V segments was about 87% or about 30% in an earlier analysis. Reportedly, a later analysis found an Asian-associated ancestry cluster had fewer N-insertions than the roughly 630-donor mean. Relative to equally common others, HLA-associated TCR beta chains showed greater clonal expansion in a later analysis. An observed cluster of highly shared sequence variants was recorded as a likely sequencing artifact.

V and J are TRBV5-1 and TRBJ2-3; the match to TRBD1 covers 7 bases. The sample taken for sequencing was PBMCs. The clonotype originates from a girl aged 10-17 years in good health and CMV-seropositive. CDR3 residues: CASSLQGGTDTQYF. As DNA, the CDR3 is TGCGCCAGCAGCTTGCAGGGGGGCACAGATACGCAGTATTTT.